This entry describes one T cell receptor (beta chain). This sample stems from a study of blood T cell repertoires in COVID-19. Study background: The study drew acute and convalescent COVID-19 samples from the United States, Italy and Spain. From T cells, B-cell-depleted T cells, or PBMCs came the material, which was cDNA or gDNA.

Original data processing: Cell counts per sample came from amplifying reference gene primers. The repertoire was sequenced with immunoSEQ multiplex PCR; TCRdb's copy has only in-frame clones and lacks some. V and J calls and clone size follow that table, whereas D and trimming were derived from the DNA. The repertoire holds some 170,000 clones, with about 87% as singletons. The germline gives CDR1 MDHEN, CDR2 SYDVKM. This CDR3 has 17 amino acids. Trimming took 7 bases from V and 8 from J, leaving 24 bases between them. Enrolled during active infection, Seattle patients were then followed longitudinally.

The source is a woman in her 70s with COVID-19, enrolled during active disease. This chain joins TRBV28 and TRBJ1-6; perhaps TRBD1 as D (6 bases). Material: peripheral blood. For the CDR3, the DNA is TGTGCCAGCATCGCTTACCTCCTTCAGGGGAAGTATTCACCCCTCCACTTT. It codes for CASIAYLLQGKYSPLHF.